This T cell receptor beta chain was recovered during a study of beta chain features in type 1 diabetes (dated by TCRdb to 2017 to 2018). For the study in its entirety: Patients and healthy donors did not differ in mean age, gender distribution, total cell number or subset yield. Regulatory and stem cell-like memory subsets were isolated from only 8 patients and roughly 8 healthy donors, whereas naive and central memory subsets came from all 30 or so donors. A total of just under 110,000,000 sorted cells were examined across all samples, and RNA yield correlated strongly with the number of cells per subset. In the study, recently diagnosed type 1 diabetes patients and matched healthy donors were compared on the TCRB repertoires of their sorted circulating CD4+ T cell subsets. The research as a whole found: Because cDNA was sequenced instead of genomic DNA, activated cells with high expression could be over-represented, although the groups did not differ in activation or CD3 levels. The naive, central memory and regulatory TCRB repertoires appeared to resemble one another more closely among patients than among healthy donors. Fewer insertions and more nucleotide deletions at VDJ recombination sites were observed in patients with type 1 diabetes, implying thymic rearrangement abnormalities. HLA sub-analyses involved small numbers of individuals, so any influence of HLA type on TCRB rearrangement remained unresolved. Shorter templates might have been favored by PCR, but patient and control samples were amplified and corrected together, so both groups would have been affected equally by any skew. In all four CD4+ subsets, TCRB CDR3 length was moderately but significantly shorter in type 1 diabetes patients.

Regarding this clone: The clone's antigen remains unknown. Qualities for individual bases were not recorded, and no much larger clone is one base off.

Via the germline V gene (reference sequence), CDR1 is SEHNR and CDR2 FQNEAQ. The CDR3 spans 11 residues, from the cysteine through the phenylalanine. Here the CDR3 DNA is all that survives: 33 bases in frame from base 1. A distance of 13 bases separates the germline ends of V and J, which lose 11 bases and 8 bases respectively. From each donor, a single peripheral blood sample of roughly 0.11 L on average was drawn into heparinised tubes. Naive, central memory, regulatory and stem cell-like memory CD4+ T cells were sorted on a BD FACSAria II using a panel including CD45RO, CCR7, CD25, CD127, CD95 and CD27. Every sorted population had a purity above 95%. PBMCs were isolated right away by Lymphoprep density gradient centrifugation and were stained directly, without culture. Samples were stained and sorted in pairs, with one healthy donor and one patient per experiment, so that batch effects were minimized.

The entire amount of isolated RNA was reverse transcribed using the High Capacity cDNA Reverse Transcription Kit, so the sequenced TCRB transcripts were expressed ones. Deep immunoSEQ sequencing was performed on naive, central memory and regulatory T cell samples, with an average of roughly 3.3 million total reads per sample. Sorted cells were lysed in RLT buffer, and RNA was extracted using DNase-treated RNeasy Micro or Mini kits according to cell number. To prevent cross-contamination, every cell subset was processed on its own, while patient and healthy donor samples were processed together. TCRB sequences were amplified from cDNA with the immunoSEQ multiplex PCR, producing 87-bp fragments spanning the CDR3 region. Sequencing of the amplicons was performed on the Illumina HiSeq platform. Per the source publication's procedure: PCR bias was computationally corrected using synthetic template baselines, reads within Hamming distance 2 were collapsed, and singletons that could not be merged were discarded. Reads were aligned against IMGT to assign V, D and J genes, CDR3 length and insertions or deletions at six rearrangement sites. Within each subset, clonotype counts were normalized to the number of sorted cells before true diversity and Gini coefficients were calculated with the tcR R package. Repertoire sharing was quantified using the overlap coefficient calculated on TCRB nucleotide sequences. Out-of-frame TCRB sequences from naive cells were analyzed as a proxy for the pre-selection repertoire. Imported from immuneACCESS, the table was reduced by TCRdb to in-frame sequences with V and J called. These copies leave out some clones; in studies compared against another copy, an unresolved V gene accounts for under half, and the cause of the remainder is not known. The DNA was the basis for D and trimming; V, J and clone size are from that table. Across this sample there are some 280,000 clones, with around 15% seen only once. The ten largest clones add up to about 0.016% of the sample.

Sequencing used naive CD4+ T cells from blood. Sample cell subset or site, as interpreted from the label and publication: true naive CD4+ T cells. The sequence joins TRBV7-9 to TRBJ2-1, with the D gene not clear enough to name. The sequence came from a man aged 25-45 years with type 1 diabetes. The CDR3 protein is CAVNGADEQFF. In nucleotides, the sequence is TGTGCCGTCAATGGAGCCGATGAGCAGTTCTTC. Here the CDR3 is joined to the reference TRBV7-9 and TRBJ2-1 genes, and the full variable domain is: DTGVSQNPRHKITKRGQNVTFRCDPISEHNRLYWYRQTLGQGPEFLTYFQNEAQLEKSRLLSDRFSAERPKGSFSTLEIQRTEQGDSAMYLCAVNGADEQFFGPGTRLTVL.